The sample holds a few counts of the clone carrying this T cell receptor beta chain. The antigen remains undetermined. This entry belongs to a study of T-cell memory formation after mild COVID-19. The overall study: Each donor largely had its own TCR clusters.

Germline CDR1 SGHAT, CDR2 FQNNGV. CDR3 size: 14 residues. J lost 10 bases, V lost 2 bases, and 9 bases had no gene match. From the 5' RACE reads, TCRdb called clonotypes with MiXCR, one entry per CDR3 protein. The sample has around 500,000 distinct CDR3 sequences; 15% to 20% are singletons. Study conclusions and caveats: Second-wave clones peaking on day 37 lacked confirmed SARS-CoV-2 specificity. Later expanders leaned CD4+, whereas day 15 to 85 contracting clones were balanced CD4/CD8. CD4+ contracting clones were mainly CM and EM; CD8+ ones, EMRA.

The clonotype originates from an adult woman who had mild COVID-19 (a few samples of this study predate the infection). Cell type and time point are not known. This chain uses TRBV11-2 with TRBJ2-7; 9 nucleotides match TRBD1. Sequencing was performed on PBMCs or a T cell subset sorted from them (not recorded which). The CDR3 region has the DNA TGTGCCAGCAGCTTAAGTACCGGGACAGGGCTTCAGTACTTC. It encodes CASSLSTGTGLQYF.